These T cell receptor beta chains were read from a single sample in a study of cytomegalovirus exposure and HLA in healthy donors. Repertoires were generated with immunoSEQ multiplex PCR, while TCRdb's copy carries only in-frame clones and drops some. This repertoire shows 80,000 or so clones, roughly 76% found once; its top ten account for 9.5% to 13%. What was sequenced was PBMCs. The receptors were gathered from a male donor in good health and CMV-seropositive. Each CDR3 is given with its conserved first and last residue. A D gene is named only where the DNA matches it firmly. Some rows mark clone size as missing; the rest say once, few, many or name a class of expanded clone.

clone_size	d_call	v_call	j_call	cdr3_aa	cdr3_nt
NA	TRBD2	TRBV29-1	TRBJ2-1	CSVVSGRANNEQFF	TGCAGCGTAGTTAGCGGGCGGGCCAACAATGAGCAGTTCTTC
NA	NA	TRBV6-1	TRBJ2-2	CASTPGLGPGELFF	TGTGCCAGCACCCCGGGACTCGGTCCCGGGGAGCTGTTTTTT
few	NA	TRBV4-3	TRBJ2-7	CASSQGRAGPYEQYF	TGCGCCAGCAGCCAAGGTCGCGCAGGGCCCTACGAGCAGTACTTC
NA	NA	TRBV11-3	TRBJ2-2	CASSYSPRQAKNTGELFF	TGTGCCAGCAGCTACTCGCCGCGACAGGCGAAAAACACCGGGGAGCTGTTTTTT
few	NA	TRBV11-2	TRBJ2-3	CASSLYMSDTQYF	TGTGCCAGCAGCTTATATATGTCAGATACGCAGTATTTT
NA	NA	TRBV6-5	TRBJ1-2	CASRGDYGYTF	TGTGCCAGCCGGGGGGACTATGGCTACACCTTC
once	NA	TRBV6-6	TRBJ1-3	CASSGSRLLNTIYF	TGTGCCAGCAGTGGGAGTCGGCTCCTGAACACCATATATTTT
NA	TRBD1	TRBV7-9	TRBJ1-6	CASSPGDRKNSPLHF	TGTGCCAGCAGCCCCGGGGACAGGAAGAATTCACCCCTCCACTTT
NA	NA	TRBV25-1	TRBJ1-4	CASNRQTNEKLFF	TGTGCCAGCAACCGACAGACTAATGAAAAACTGTTTTTT
few	TRBD2	TRBV2	TRBJ2-5	CASSTSGGSLGTQYF	TGTGCCAGCTCCACTAGCGGGGGAAGCCTAGGGACCCAGTACTTC
NA	NA	TRBV5-1	TRBJ1-2	CASSLVGENYGYTF	TGCGCCAGCAGCTTGGTCGGGGAGAACTATGGCTACACCTTC
NA	NA	TRBV7-2	TRBJ2-7	CASSPEGYRDFYF	TGTGCCAGCAGCCCAGAGGGTTACAGGGATTTCTATTTC
NA	TRBD2	TRBV2	TRBJ2-7	CARGGSGVGSYEQYF	TGTGCCAGGGGGGGTAGCGGGGTAGGCTCCTACGAGCAGTACTTC
few	NA	TRBV7-2	TRBJ2-3	CASSLGPAGTDTQYF	TGTGCCAGCAGCTTAGGTCCAGCGGGCACAGATACGCAGTATTTT
NA	TRBD2	TRBV6-5	TRBJ2-1	CASNLAGGFNEQFF	TGTGCCAGCAATTTAGCGGGAGGGTTCAATGAGCAGTTCTTC
NA	NA	TRBV18	TRBJ1-1	CASSPPANVNTEAFF	TGTGCCAGCTCACCACCTGCGAATGTGAACACTGAAGCTTTCTTT